These 2 T cell receptor beta chains were all obtained from the same sample, sequenced in a study of blood T cell repertoires in COVID-19. This table comes from immunoSEQ multiplex PCR, and its TCRdb copy is limited to in-frame clones, with some not included. The profile shows approximately 98,000 clones, about 81% of them singletons. Sequenced material: peripheral blood. These receptors were obtained from an older man with acute or convalescent COVID-19.

This clone was found many times. J is TRBJ2-7 and V is TRBV14; 11 bases line up with TRBD2. The CDR3 totals 14 residues. The germline gives CDR1 SGHDN, CDR2 FVKESK. V was clipped by 4 bases and J by 8 bases; unmatched bases: 7. CDR3: CASSLGTSGPKQYF. The CDR3 nucleotides read TGTGCCAGCAGCCTTGGGACTAGCGGTCCCAAGCAGTACTTC.

J is TRBJ1-6 and V is TRBV6-2 or TRBV6-3; D perhaps matches TRBD1 (6 bases). V lost 6 bases and J 7 bases, leaving 13 bases between the germline ends. The germline CDR1 and CDR2 sequences are MNHEY and SVGEGT. CDR3 size: 14 residues. The CDR3 is CASSPRTANSPLHF. CDR3 sequence (DNA): TGTGCCAGCAGCCCCAGGACAGCGAATTCACCCCTCCACTTT.